This entry lists 15 T cell receptor beta chains sequenced from one sample in a study of CD8+ T cells in alopecia areata. The sample's treatment: oral pan-JAK inhibitor, 5-10 mg twice daily. Isolated RNA was reverse transcribed into cDNA used as the sequencing template. Produced via immunoSEQ multiplex PCR; TCRdb's table is partial and in-frame only. Of about 140,000 clones listed, about 51% are singletons. The sample in question was CD8+ T cells sorted from blood, obtained at week 4, from a patient treated with tofacitinib. The receptors derive from a human donor with alopecia areata.

This clone has a handful of counts. The same CDR3 can be traced to other DNA sequences in this sample. The chain employs TRBV29-1 and TRBJ1-1; no clear D gene. Germline CDR1 reads SQVTM; CDR2 reads ANQGSEA. Deletions cut 5 bases from V and 0 bases from J, with 4 bases between. The CDR3 is made up of 11 amino acids. CDR3 coding DNA: TGCAGCGTTTCCGTGAACACTGAAGCTTTCTTT. Translation gives CSVSVNTEAFF.

The chain links TRBV5-1 to TRBJ2-5; no clear D gene. Germline V gene lookup returns CDR1 SGHRS and CDR2 YFSETQ. This CDR3 has 15 residues. V was pared by 0 bases and J by 2 bases, with 11 bases between. The CDR3 sequence: CASSLVGQSQETQYF. In DNA form, the CDR3 reads TGCGCCAGCAGCTTGGTAGGGCAGTCACAAGAGACCCAGTACTTC.

V gene TRBV27 combines with J gene TRBJ2-4, with D hard to call. The V end lost 8 bases, the J end lost 3 bases, and 14 bases lay between the germline ends. The length of the CDR3 is 14 residues. The germline V gene encodes CDR1 MNHEY and CDR2 SMNVEV (reference sequence). The CDR3 nucleotides read TGTGCCAGCGTGCCTGTCGGCCTCAAAAACATTCAGTACTTC. Its protein is CASVPVGLKNIQYF.

The chain links TRBV5-1 to TRBJ2-3; 10 bases map to TRBD1. CDR1 is SGHRS and CDR2 is YFSETQ in the germline V gene. This CDR3 is built from 14 residues. Unmatched junction bases numbered 6, after V lost 7 bases and J lost 4 bases. CDR3 region: CASGGDRGADTQYF. The DNA of the CDR3 is TGCGCCAGCGGCGGGGACAGGGGCGCAGATACGCAGTATTTT.

This clone was seen only a few times. This chain joins TRBV7-9 and TRBJ1-2, with D unresolved. The germline V gene has CDR1 SEHNR and CDR2 FQNEAQ (reference sequence). This CDR3 is built from 12 residues. The germline V and J ends were trimmed by 3 bases and 3 bases, with 5 bases remaining between them. The CDR3 loop is CASSLDDYGYTF. The CDR3 bases are TGTGCCAGCAGCTTGGACGACTATGGCTACACCTTC.

CDR3: CATSRVGPVYEQYF. The DNA for the CDR3 is TGTGCCACCAGCAGAGTCGGGCCGGTCTACGAGCAGTACTTC. This chain joins TRBV15 and TRBJ2-7, with D uncertain. V lost 1 base and J 3 bases, leaving 10 bases between the germline ends. Germline V gene data show CDR1 as LNHNV and CDR2 as YYDKDF (reference sequence). The CDR3 length is 14 residues.

The chain carries TRBV6-1 and TRBJ2-5; the match to TRBD2 covers 7 bases. The CDR3 extends over 15 amino acids. The germline CDR1 and CDR2 sequences are MNHNS and SASEGT. With V trimmed by 3 bases and J by 3 bases, 7 bases remained unmatched. The chain's CDR3 is CASSDLSSGKETQYF. The CDR3 DNA reads TGTGCCAGCAGTGATCTCTCTAGCGGCAAAGAGACCCAGTACTTC.

The chain couples TRBV9 to TRBJ2-5; 10 positions agree with TRBD1. The J segment lost 7 bases and the V segment lost 2 bases, leaving 11 bases of the junction unmatched. From germline, CDR1 is SGDLS and CDR2 YYNGEE. This CDR3 contains 16 residues. The DNA for the CDR3 is TGTGCCAGCAGCGTGGGGACAGGGGCAGGAATGGGGACCCAGTACTTC. Its translation: CASSVGTGAGMGTQYF.

The gene calls are TRBV6-5 and TRBJ2-7, with 9 bases aligning to TRBD1. The CDR3 runs 15 residues. Germline V gives CDR1 MNHEY, CDR2 SVGAGI. V shed 4 bases and J 7 bases; nucleotides not matched to a gene: 11. The chain's CDR3 is CASSSGQGTRWEQYF. The DNA of the CDR3 is TGTGCCAGCAGTTCTGGACAGGGGACCCGCTGGGAGCAGTACTTC.

CDR3 nucleotides: TGTGCCAGCAGCCCACCGGAAGGGCTAGAAGGAAATGAGCAGTTCTTC. Its translation is CASSPPEGLEGNEQFF. The chain joins TRBV7-9 to TRBJ2-1; D uncertain. The CDR3 sequence is 16 residues long. The V end was cut by 5 bases, the J end by 7 bases, with 21 bases between. CDR1 and CDR2 from the germline V gene are SEHNR and FQNEAQ (reference sequence). Using reference TRBV7-9 and TRBJ2-1 for the parts outside the CDR3, the full variable domain is DTGVSQNPRHKITKRGQNVTFRCDPISEHNRLYWYRQTLGQGPEFLTYFQNEAQLEKSRLLSDRFSAERPKGSFSTLEIQRTEQGDSAMYLCASSPPEGLEGNEQFFGPGTRLTVL.

The rearrangement uses TRBV29-1 and TRBJ2-5, with a weak D call TRBD2 (5 bases). The CDR3 length is 13 residues. Germline assignment: CDR1 SQVTM and CDR2 ANQGSEA. V was cut by 3 bases and J by 0 bases, with 8 bases left in between. CDR3 amino acids: CSVETGDQETQYF. The CDR3 bases are TGCAGCGTTGAGACCGGGGACCAAGAGACCCAGTACTTC.

Comments on this clone: One junction end disagrees with the germline gene, perhaps due to a read error. J is TRBJ1-2 and V is TRBV29-1; D is unclear. The CDR3 has 14 amino acids. The germline CDR1 and CDR2 sequences are SQVTM and ANQGSEA. The CDR3 sequence is CSVEEVGPKYGYTF. The CDR3 DNA is TGCAGCGTTGAAGAAGTAGGGCCTAAGTATGGCTACACCTTC. Supplemented by reference TRBV29-1 and TRBJ1-2, the full variable domain reads SAVISQKPSRDICQRGTSLTIQCQVDSQVTMMFWYRQQPGQSLTLIATANQGSEATYESGFVIDKFPISRPNLTFSTLTVSNMSPEDSSIYLCSVEEVGPKYGYTFGSGTRLTVV.

The gene calls are TRBV11-2 and TRBJ2-7; D is possibly TRBD2 (5 bases). This CDR3 region has 15 residues. CDR1 and CDR2 (germline): SGHAT, FQNNGV. The V end lost 0 bases, the J end lost 0 bases, and 9 bases lay between the germline ends. CDR3 amino acids: CASSLEQRSSYEQYF. In DNA, the CDR3 is TGTGCCAGCAGCTTAGAACAGCGGAGCTCCTACGAGCAGTACTTC. Drawing the rest from reference TRBV11-2 and TRBJ2-7, the complete variable domain is EAGVAQSPRYKIIEKRQSVAFWCNPISGHATLYWYQQILGQGPKLLIQFQNNGVVDDSQLPKDRFSAERLKGVDSTLKIQPAKLEDSAVYLCASSLEQRSSYEQYFGPGTRLTVT.

The rearrangement uses TRBV5-1 and TRBJ2-3; either TRBD1 or TRBD2 may supply D (5 bases each). This CDR3 comprises 15 residues. Germline loops: CDR1 SGHRS, CDR2 YFSETQ. Trimming took off 0 bases at V and 0 bases at J, with 8 bases between the two ends. The CDR3 loop reads CASSLDGGSTDTQYF. DNA of the CDR3: TGCGCCAGCAGCTTGGATGGGGGAAGCACAGATACGCAGTATTTT.

The chain links TRBV13 to TRBJ2-5; D not resolved. Deletions cut 3 bases from V and 0 bases from J, with 11 bases between. This CDR3 spans 15 amino acids. Germline V gene lookup returns CDR1 PRHDT and CDR2 FYEKMQ (reference sequence). The DNA of the CDR3 is TGTGCCAGCAGCTTGAGACACTTCTACCAAGAGACCCAGTACTTC. Translating it yields CASSLRHFYQETQYF.